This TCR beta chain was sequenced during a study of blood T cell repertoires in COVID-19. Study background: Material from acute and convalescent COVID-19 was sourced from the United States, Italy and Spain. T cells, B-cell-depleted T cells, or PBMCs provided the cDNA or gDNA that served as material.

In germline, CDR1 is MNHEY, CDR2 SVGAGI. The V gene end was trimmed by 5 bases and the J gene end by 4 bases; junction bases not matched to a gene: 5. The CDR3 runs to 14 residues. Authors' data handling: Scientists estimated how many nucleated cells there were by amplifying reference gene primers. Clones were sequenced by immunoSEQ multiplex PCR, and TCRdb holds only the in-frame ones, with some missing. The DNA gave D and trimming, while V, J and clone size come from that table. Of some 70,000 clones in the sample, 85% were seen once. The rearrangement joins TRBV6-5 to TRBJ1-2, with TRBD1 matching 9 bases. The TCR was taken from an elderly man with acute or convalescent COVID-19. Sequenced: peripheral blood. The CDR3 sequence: CASSPGTGRYGYTF. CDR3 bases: TGTGCCAGCAGTCCCGGGACAGGGCGCTATGGCTACACCTTC.